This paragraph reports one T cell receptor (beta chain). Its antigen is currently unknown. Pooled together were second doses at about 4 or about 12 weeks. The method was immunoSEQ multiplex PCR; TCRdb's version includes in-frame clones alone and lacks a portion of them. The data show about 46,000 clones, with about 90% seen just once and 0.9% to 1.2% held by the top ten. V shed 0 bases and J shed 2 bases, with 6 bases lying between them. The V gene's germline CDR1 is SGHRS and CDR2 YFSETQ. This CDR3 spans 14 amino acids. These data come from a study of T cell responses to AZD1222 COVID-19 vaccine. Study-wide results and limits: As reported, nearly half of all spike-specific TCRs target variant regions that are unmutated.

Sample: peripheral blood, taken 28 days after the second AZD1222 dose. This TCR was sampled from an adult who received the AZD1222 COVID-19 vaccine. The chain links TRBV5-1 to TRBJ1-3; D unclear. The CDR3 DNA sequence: TGCGCCAGCAGCTTGGGACAAACTGGAAACACCATATATTTT. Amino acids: CASSLGQTGNTIYF.